The 30 T cell receptor beta chains given below trace back to one sample, sequenced in a study of cytomegalovirus exposure and HLA in healthy donors. PCR primers comprised 60 Vbeta and 13 Jbeta primers. Assay: immunoSEQ multiplex PCR; the TCRdb copy retains only in-frame clones and omits some. The data contain 150,000 to 200,000 clones, more than 70% of them seen just once; the ten biggest clones take up just under 5%. Input material: PBMCs. Every receptor here comes from a male donor in good health and CMV-seronegative.

The chain is built from TRBV11-3 and TRBJ2-3; TRBD2 matches 9 bases. The CDR3 covers 16 residues. The V and J ends lost 1 base and 0 bases, in that order; junction bases with no gene match: 2. Per the germline V gene, CDR1 is SGHNT and CDR2 is YENEEA. This chain's CDR3 is CASSLGLAASTDTQYF. In DNA, the CDR3 is TGTGCCAGCAGCTTAGGACTAGCGGCTAGCACAGATACGCAGTATTTT.

The chain joins TRBV28 to TRBJ2-7, with 9 bases identical to TRBD2. The CDR3 covers 15 residues. Germline values: CDR1 MDHEN, CDR2 SYDVKM. V shed 5 bases, J shed 9 bases, and the junction held 14 bases outside the gene matches. The CDR3 nucleotides read TGTGCCAGCAGTCTGCCCATCGGTAGCGGGAGATGGCAGTACTTC. This codes for CASSLPIGSGRWQYF.

The chain is built from TRBV7-8 and TRBJ2-6; D not certain. Germline V gene data show CDR1 as SGHVS and CDR2 as FQNEAQ. V was clipped by 1 base and J by 5 bases, with 3 bases between them. The CDR3 runs 13 residues. The CDR3 loop reads CASSLDRANVLTF. The CDR3 region has the DNA TGTGCCAGCAGCTTAGACAGGGCCAACGTCCTGACTTTC.

CDR3 in amino acids: CASSVWGEDTGELFF. Written as DNA, the CDR3 is TGTGCCAGCAGCGTATGGGGGGAGGACACCGGGGAGCTGTTTTTT. The chain links TRBV9 to TRBJ2-2; TRBD2 might be the D (6 bases). The germline V gene encodes CDR1 SGDLS and CDR2 YYNGEE. CDR3 length: 15 amino acids. Trimming pared 1 base from V and 3 bases from J, leaving 10 bases between.

The V gene is TRBV4-1, the J gene TRBJ1-2; D gene uncertain. The CDR3 is made up of 13 amino acids. Trimming removed 3 bases from V and 6 bases from J, with 11 bases in between. Germline CDR1 and CDR2: MGHRA and YSYEKL. CDR3 amino acids: CASSQQPGDGYTF. CDR3 nucleotides: TGCGCCAGCAGCCAGCAACCGGGAGATGGCTACACCTTC.

This clone was seen just once. The chain links TRBV2 to TRBJ2-7; a possible D gene is TRBD1 (5 bases). Trimming took 2 bases from V and 6 from J, leaving 14 bases between them. Germline values: CDR1 SNHLY, CDR2 FYNNEI. This CDR3 contains 14 residues. The CDR3 region is CASSEIGQRAEQYF. CDR3 DNA: TGTGCCAGCAGTGAAATAGGACAACGGGCCGAGCAGTACTTC.

This clone has just a few counts. The chain has TRBV30 and TRBJ2-3; D may be TRBD2 (5 bases). The CDR3 contains 11 residues. Looked up from germline, CDR1 is GTSNPN and CDR2 is SVGIG (reference sequence). Trimming stripped 4 bases from V and 5 bases from J, with 7 bases between. CDR3 protein: CAWTLGDTQYF. CDR3 DNA sequence: TGTGCCTGGACACTAGGAGATACGCAGTATTTT. The full variable domain, in which reference TRBV30 and TRBJ2-3 provide the parts outside the CDR3, is SQTIHQWPATLVQPVGSPLSLECTVEGTSNPNLYWYRQAAGRGLQLLFYSVGIGQISSEVPQNLSASRPQDRQFILSSKKLLLSDSGFYLCAWTLGDTQYFGPGTRLTVL.

The chain couples TRBV6-5 to TRBJ1-2; maybe TRBD1 (5 bases). With 4 bases removed from V and 1 base from J, the gap between germline ends came to 7 bases. CDR3 size: 13 residues. Germline CDR1 is MNHEY and CDR2 is SVGAGI. The CDR3 coding sequence is TGTGCCAGCAGTTCACAGGTTAACTATGGCTACACCTTC. It is translated as CASSSQVNYGYTF.

The chain has TRBV28 and TRBJ1-1; a weak D match, TRBD1 (6 bases). The CDR3 has 14 amino acids. V dropped 5 bases and J dropped 5 bases, with 15 bases sitting between them. Per the germline V gene, CDR1 is MDHEN and CDR2 is SYDVKM. DNA for the CDR3: TGTGCCAGCAGTCCCGGACAGATGGCAACTGAAGCTTTCTTT. It specifies CASSPGQMATEAFF.

CDR3 in amino acids: CASSPGPHGGTDTQYF. Written as DNA, the CDR3 is TGTGCCAGCAGCCCCGGGCCCCACGGAGGAACAGATACGCAGTATTTT. The V call is TRBV4-2, the J call TRBJ2-3; D might be TRBD2 (5 bases). With 4 bases removed from V and 3 bases from J, the gap between germline ends came to 17 bases. CDR1 LGHNA and CDR2 YNFKEQ come from the germline V gene. This CDR3 spans 16 amino acids.

CDR3 in DNA: TGTGCCATCAGTGAGTCGGGACTAGCGGATAATGAGCAGTTCTTC. It is translated as CAISESGLADNEQFF. The chain carries TRBV10-3 and TRBJ2-1; 11 bases map to TRBD2. CDR3 length: 15 amino acids. Germline V lookup: CDR1 ENHRY, CDR2 SYGVKD. V shed 0 bases and J 7 bases; nucleotides not matched to a gene: 2.

Note on this clone: Other DNA sequences in this specimen translate into the identical CDR3. J is TRBJ1-5 and V is TRBV27; D might be TRBD1 (6 bases). The CDR3 has 14 amino acids. Per the germline V gene, CDR1 is MNHEY and CDR2 is SMNVEV (reference sequence). Trimming removed 5 bases at V and 0 bases at J, with 8 bases between. CDR3 amino acids: CASSLQGSNQPQHF. CDR3 DNA: TGTGCCAGCAGTCTACAGGGTAGCAATCAGCCCCAGCATTTT.

The V call is TRBV6-1, the J call TRBJ2-7; weak D call: TRBD1 (6 bases). This CDR3 contains 13 residues. Trimming took off 6 bases at V and 1 base at J, with 10 bases between the two ends. The germline gives CDR1 MNHNS, CDR2 SASEGT. The CDR3 spells CASRRTGSYEQYF. The CDR3 DNA sequence: TGTGCCAGCAGGCGCACAGGGTCCTACGAGCAGTACTTC.

This sequence joins TRBV13 and TRBJ1-5; D gene unclear. V gave up 5 bases and J gave up 5 bases, with 16 bases separating them. The CDR3 covers 15 residues. Germline V gene data show CDR1 as PRHDT and CDR2 as FYEKMQ (reference sequence). CDR3 protein: CASSEGSGVDQPQHF. In DNA, the CDR3 is TGTGCCAGCAGCGAGGGATCAGGAGTCGATCAGCCCCAGCATTTT.

The sample holds a few counts of this clone. The V call is TRBV30, the J call TRBJ2-3; 10 bases line up with TRBD2. J was trimmed by 6 bases and V by 3 bases; bases with no gene match: 18. Germline V gene data show CDR1 as GTSNPN and CDR2 as SVGIG (reference sequence). The CDR3 is made up of 18 amino acids. The CDR3 DNA sequence: TGTGCCTGGAGGGTCAGGGATGAAGTCCTAGCGGGAGTGGATACGCAGTATTTT. This sequence encodes CAWRVRDEVLAGVDTQYF.

The V and J genes are TRBV6-5 and TRBJ2-2, with D perhaps TRBD2 (6 bases). Looked up from germline, CDR1 is MNHEY and CDR2 is SVGAGI. V gave up 6 bases and J gave up 5 bases, with 13 bases separating them. CDR3 length: 14 residues. For the CDR3, the DNA is TGTGCCAGCAGCCAGCGGAGGGGTACCGGGGAGCTGTTTTTT. Translating it yields CASSQRRGTGELFF.

The gene calls are TRBV11-2 and TRBJ2-5, with 12 bases lining up with TRBD2. CDR3 length: 14 amino acids. The V gene's germline CDR1 is SGHAT and CDR2 FQNNGV. V trimming: 2 bases; J trimming: 6 bases; junction bases outside the gene matches: 1. The DNA for the CDR3 is TGTGCCAGCAGCTTAACTAGCGGGGGGCAGACCCAGTACTTC. Its translation: CASSLTSGGQTQYF.

This chain joins TRBV7-2 and TRBJ1-2, with 9 bases lining up with TRBD1. Germline V lookup: CDR1 SGHTA, CDR2 FQGNSA. Trimming took 1 base from V and 2 from J; bases not matched to a gene: 11. The CDR3 length is 18 residues. CDR3 protein: CASSLVGGTGNENYGYTF. The CDR3 DNA reads TGTGCCAGCAGCTTAGTGGGCGGGACAGGGAATGAAAACTATGGCTACACCTTC.

The CDR3 reads CASSLESYEQYF. CDR3 nucleotides: TGTGCCAGCAGCTTAGAGAGCTACGAGCAGTACTTC. The chain has TRBV7-8 and TRBJ2-7; D gene uncertain. CDR3 length: 12 amino acids. The germline CDR1 and CDR2 sequences are SGHVS and FQNEAQ. V gave up 1 base and J gave up 3 bases, with 4 bases separating them.

V is TRBV21-1 and J is TRBJ2-1; TRBD1 was called by the table and not checked on the DNA. TRBV21-1 constitutes a pseudogene. The CDR3 length is 18 residues. The CDR3: CASSKGQGDRSSYNEQFF. The CDR3 nucleotides read TGTGCCAGCAGCAAGGGACAGGGGGACAGGTCGTCCTACAATGAGCAGTTCTTC.

The gene calls are TRBV7-9 and TRBJ2-1; D is perhaps TRBD1 (5 bases). V dropped 5 bases and J dropped 7 bases, with 12 bases sitting between them. The germline V gene has CDR1 SEHNR and CDR2 FQNEAQ (reference sequence). The CDR3 has 13 residues. In DNA, the CDR3 is TGTGCCAGCAGCAATGGGGCGGTGAATGAGCAGTTCTTC. As protein: CASSNGAVNEQFF. Full variable domain (rest looked up from reference TRBV7-9 and TRBJ2-1): DTGVSQNPRHKITKRGQNVTFRCDPISEHNRLYWYRQTLGQGPEFLTYFQNEAQLEKSRLLSDRFSAERPKGSFSTLEIQRTEQGDSAMYLCASSNGAVNEQFFGPGTRLTVL.

This clone has a handful of counts. The chain joins TRBV4-2 to TRBJ2-3; the D gene is possibly TRBD1 (6 bases). Trimming removed 1 base from V and 6 bases from J, with 11 bases in between. In germline, CDR1 is LGHNA, CDR2 YNFKEQ. This CDR3 is 14 amino acids long. CDR3 in amino acids: CASSQVGTGDTQYF. CDR3 DNA: TGTGCCAGCAGCCAAGTTGGAACAGGGGATACGCAGTATTTT.

The gene calls are TRBV6-1 and TRBJ1-6; D call uncertain. The CDR3 runs 12 residues. Germline V gives CDR1 MNHNS, CDR2 SASEGT. V dropped 4 bases and J dropped 8 bases, with 6 bases sitting between them. The CDR3: CASSAGDSPLHF. The CDR3 DNA sequence: TGTGCCAGCAGTGCGGGTGATTCACCCCTCCACTTT.

The chain has TRBV28 and TRBJ1-4, with D possibly TRBD1 on 6 matching bases. This CDR3 is built from 16 residues. V was cut by 8 bases and J by 0 bases, with 16 bases left in between. The V gene's germline CDR1 is MDHEN and CDR2 SYDVKM. Here the CDR3 reads CASVHRASATNEKLFF. The CDR3 DNA reads TGTGCCAGCGTTCACAGGGCGAGTGCAACTAATGAAAAACTGTTTTTT.

The J gene is TRBJ1-2, the V gene TRBV20-1; D remains unclear. The CDR3 is 11 residues long. The germline CDR1 and CDR2 sequences are DFQATT and SNEGSKA (reference sequence). Trimming left V 0 bases short and J 4 bases short, with 3 bases between. The CDR3 coding sequence is TGCAGTGCTAGAGACAGCTATGGCTACACCTTC. This sequence encodes CSARDSYGYTF.

This chain joins TRBV7-8 and TRBJ2-3; 8 nucleotides match TRBD2. CDR1 and CDR2 from the germline V gene are SGHVS and FQNEAQ. V gave up 5 bases and J gave up 1 base; unmatched junction bases: 2. The CDR3 extends over 14 amino acids. CDR3 in DNA: TGTGCCAGCAGCCTGACTAGCGGCACAGATACGCAGTATTTT. This sequence encodes CASSLTSGTDTQYF.

This chain links TRBV6-1 with TRBJ2-7; 8 bases agree with TRBD1. V was clipped by 4 bases and J by 4 bases; unmatched bases: 9. CDR3 length: 15 amino acids. Per germline, CDR1 MNHNS and CDR2 SASEGT. The CDR3 coding sequence is TGTGCCAGCAGTGTCGGACAGGGCCCACCTTACGAGCAGTACTTC. Translating it yields CASSVGQGPPYEQYF.

The chain joins TRBV5-8 to TRBJ1-5, with D possibly being TRBD1 (6 bases). The CDR3 consists of 14 residues. The germline CDR1 and CDR2 sequences are SGHTS and YDEGEE. Between the trimmed V and J ends, which lost 2 bases and 7 bases, there was a span of 13 bases. The CDR3 DNA reads TGTGCCAGCAGCTTACAGGGAAACGGACAGCCCCAGCATTTT. Translation: CASSLQGNGQPQHF.

The chain couples TRBV7-2 to TRBJ2-7; 12 positions agree with TRBD1. The CDR3 consists of 15 residues. Germline V CDR1 and CDR2: SGHTA, FQGNSA. V shed 4 bases, J shed 6 bases, and the junction held 7 bases outside the gene matches. CDR3 sequence: CASSSGDRGPGEQYF. As DNA, the CDR3 is TGTGCCAGCAGCTCCGGGGACAGGGGGCCAGGCGAGCAGTACTTC.

V usage is TRBV19 and J usage is TRBJ2-7; 9 positions agree with TRBD1. The CDR3 totals 15 residues. Per germline, CDR1 LNHDA and CDR2 SQIVND (reference sequence). The V gene end was trimmed by 4 bases and the J gene end by 5 bases; junction bases not matched to a gene: 9. The CDR3 nucleotides read TGTGCCAGTAGTACATCCGGGACAGGGTACCACGAGCAGTACTTC. Translating it yields CASSTSGTGYHEQYF.